The 25 T cell receptor beta chains given below trace back to one sample, sequenced in a study of T cell changes during pregnancy in multiple sclerosis. Using immunoSEQ multiplex PCR, the repertoire was profiled, and TCRdb retains in-frame clones only, with some absent. Among 56,000 or so clones, approximately 89% were seen once, and the ten largest hold approximately 2%. The sequencing used peripheral blood, collected after pregnancy. Receptor source: a female donor with multiple sclerosis, enrolled in a pregnancy study.

This chain uses TRBV9 with TRBJ2-3; TRBD1 aligns across 8 bases. Germline V CDR1 and CDR2: SGDLS, YYNGEE. V lost 0 bases to trimming and J lost 4 bases; unmatched junction nucleotides: 7. The CDR3 consists of 16 residues. CDR3 coding DNA: TGTGCCAGCAGCGTAGGCAGGGGGCTTAAGCCAGATACGCAGTATTTT. Encoded protein: CASSVGRGLKPDTQYF.

The chain recombines TRBV5-1 with TRBJ2-1, with D possibly matching TRBD2 (5 bases). Germline V gene sequence: CDR1 SGHRS, CDR2 YFSETQ. V lost 0 bases to trimming and J lost 0 bases, with 7 bases between them. This CDR3 has 15 residues. The chain's CDR3 is CASSLGGSSYNEQFF. In nucleotides, the CDR3 is TGCGCCAGCAGCTTGGGTGGGAGCTCCTACAATGAGCAGTTCTTC.

Here the CDR3 reads CASSLQTGGLMNTEAFF. In DNA, the CDR3 is TGTGCCAGCAGCTTACAGACAGGGGGGCTGATGAACACTGAAGCTTTCTTT. The chain links TRBV5-6 to TRBJ1-1, with 9 nucleotides matching TRBD1. V dropped 2 bases and J dropped 0; count of bases not matched to a gene: 8. CDR1 and CDR2 from the germline V gene are SGHDT and YYEEEE. This CDR3 has 17 amino acids. Variable domain in full (rest from reference TRBV5-6 and TRBJ1-1): DAGVTQSPTHLIKTRGQQVTLRCSPKSGHDTVSWYQQALGQGPQFIFQYYEEEERQRGNFPDRFSGHQFPNYSSELNVNALLLGDSALYLCASSLQTGGLMNTEAFFGQGTRLTVV.

V gene TRBV15 combines with J gene TRBJ2-5; D gene ambiguous. Trimming removed 0 bases at V and 4 bases at J, with 9 bases between. In germline, CDR1 is LNHNV, CDR2 YYDKDF (reference sequence). CDR3 size: 14 residues. The CDR3 region has the DNA TGTGCCACCAGCAGAGATACTGTTGTAGAGACCCAGTACTTC. It yields the protein CATSRDTVVETQYF.

The chain is built from TRBV7-6 and TRBJ1-4; no firm D call. The V end lost 1 base, the J end lost 10 bases, and 10 bases lay between the germline ends. The CDR3 has 13 residues. Germline CDR1 reads SGHVS; CDR2 reads FNYEAQ. The CDR3 spells CASSLVESGKLFF. As DNA, the CDR3 is TGTGCCAGCAGCTTAGTAGAATCCGGAAAACTGTTTTTT.

V gene TRBV11-2 combines with J gene TRBJ1-5; the D is unclear. The germline V gene encodes CDR1 SGHAT and CDR2 FQNNGV. This CDR3 comprises 13 residues. Trimming took 0 bases from V and 5 from J, leaving 5 bases between them. CDR3 bases: TGTGCCAGCAGCTTAGATCGGGATCAGCCCCAGCATTTT. It is translated as CASSLDRDQPQHF.

This clone has only one observation. This chain joins TRBV27 and TRBJ1-2, with D perhaps matching TRBD1 (6 bases). V was shortened by 6 bases and J by 4 bases, with 21 bases between the two germline ends. The CDR3 length is 16 residues. Germline V gives CDR1 MNHEY, CDR2 SMNVEV (reference sequence). The CDR3 here is CASSQAPRGTLYGYTF. DNA of the CDR3: TGTGCCAGCAGCCAAGCCCCCAGGGGCACCCTCTATGGCTACACCTTC.

This chain links TRBV5-1 with TRBJ1-2; no definite D call. This CDR3 is built from 14 residues. Germline V gene data show CDR1 as SGHRS and CDR2 as YFSETQ. Trimming shortened V by 8 bases and J by 4 bases, and 18 bases separated the two germline ends. The CDR3 reads CASTIPGGSYGYTF. DNA for the CDR3: TGCGCCAGTACGATTCCAGGAGGGAGCTATGGCTACACCTTC.

The CDR3 loop is CASSGPRTGPNPHYGYTF. The DNA for the CDR3 is TGTGCCAGCAGCGGCCCTAGGACAGGACCTAACCCACACTATGGCTACACCTTC. The J gene is TRBJ1-2, the V gene TRBV9; 7 nucleotides line up with TRBD1. The CDR3 has 18 residues. Germline V gives CDR1 SGDLS, CDR2 YYNGEE. The V and J ends lost 3 bases and 3 bases, in that order; junction bases with no gene match: 17.

This chain links TRBV11-2 with TRBJ2-7, with D tentatively TRBD2 (6 bases). This CDR3 is built from 16 residues. CDR1 is SGHAT, CDR2 FQNNGV, per germline. V was clipped by 5 bases and J by 2 bases, with 19 bases between them. The CDR3 sequence is CASSHNREARPYEQYF. The CDR3 nucleotides are TGTGCCAGCAGCCATAATAGGGAGGCAAGACCCTACGAGCAGTACTTC.

The chain joins TRBV18 to TRBJ2-7; D might be TRBD1 (5 bases). CDR1 and CDR2 from the germline V gene are KGHSH and LQKENI. V lost 3 bases to trimming and J lost 0 bases, with 21 bases between them. This CDR3 is built from 18 residues. CDR3 nucleotide sequence: TGTGCCAGCTCACCGGTAGCAGGGTCCCTCTTTAGCTCCTACGAGCAGTACTTC. Protein sequence: CASSPVAGSLFSSYEQYF.

This clone has just one count. The chain couples TRBV7-3 to TRBJ2-2; unclear D gene. The V gene lost 2 bases and the J gene lost 0 bases, with 7 bases spanning the gap. Germline V gives CDR1 SGHTA, CDR2 FQGTGA. This CDR3 contains 15 residues. The CDR3 DNA is TGTGCCAGCAGCTTAGTTAGCACGAACACCGGGGAGCTGTTTTTT. Its translation: CASSLVSTNTGELFF.

The chain carries TRBV21-1 and TRBJ2-7; TRBD2 reflects the table's D call only, with no check against the DNA. TRBV21-1 is classified as a pseudogene. This CDR3 region has 14 residues. The CDR3 sequence: CASSKPGLIYEQYF. The CDR3 coding sequence is TGTGCCAGCAGCAAACCGGGACTGATCTACGAGCAGTACTTC.

The CDR3 region is CASSGYEGSYGYTF. CDR3 DNA: TGTGCCAGCAGTGGATACGAGGGCTCCTATGGCTACACCTTC. The chain has TRBV2 and TRBJ1-2, with D uncertain. V was trimmed by 4 bases and J by 4 bases, leaving 13 bases between them. Germline lookup yields CDR1 SNHLY and CDR2 FYNNEI. This CDR3 is 14 amino acids long.

This sequence joins TRBV7-9 and TRBJ1-4, with D unresolved. CDR1 is SEHNR, CDR2 FQNEAQ, per germline (reference sequence). CDR3 length: 16 amino acids. V was shortened by 6 bases and J by 8 bases, with 22 bases between the two germline ends. CDR3 sequence (DNA): TGTGCCAGCAGACCTCCCCAGCTCTCAGGCCGGGAAAAACTGTTTTTT. Translated, it gives CASRPPQLSGREKLFF.

The chain combines TRBV9 with TRBJ2-1, with 7 bases identical to TRBD2. Germline assignment: CDR1 SGDLS and CDR2 YYNGEE. J was trimmed by 0 bases and V by 0 bases; bases with no gene match: 0. The CDR3 has 15 amino acids. The CDR3 DNA reads as TGTGCCAGCAGCGTAGGGGGGGGCTCCTACAATGAGCAGTTCTTC. The encoded protein is CASSVGGGSYNEQFF. The complete variable domain, with remaining parts taken from reference TRBV9 and TRBJ2-1, reads DSGVTQTPKHLITATGQRVTLRCSPRSGDLSVYWYQQSLDQGLQFLIQYYNGEERAKGNILERFSAQQFPDLHSELNLSSLELGDSALYFCASSVGGGSYNEQFFGPGTRLTVL.

The chain carries TRBV5-5 and TRBJ1-1; D ambiguous. Germline CDR1 is SGHKS and CDR2 is YYEKEE (reference sequence). Trimming cost V 6 bases and J 2 bases, with 11 bases left between them. The CDR3 is 13 amino acids. Written as DNA, the CDR3 is TGTGCCAGCATCCTGGGCCTTAACACTGAAGCTTTCTTT. Translation gives CASILGLNTEAFF. Complete variable domain (other parts from reference TRBV5-5 and TRBJ1-1): DAGVTQSPTHLIKTRGQQVTLRCSPISGHKSVSWYQQVLGQGPQFIFQYYEKEERGRGNFPDRFSARQFPNYSSELNVNALLLGDSALYLCASILGLNTEAFFGQGTRLTVV.

This sequence joins TRBV2 and TRBJ1-2, with 9 bases fitting TRBD1. The CDR3 spans 16 residues. V shed 0 bases, J shed 2 bases, and the junction held 4 bases outside the gene matches. Germline lookup yields CDR1 SNHLY and CDR2 FYNNEI. CDR3 amino acids: CASSEAGGTGNYGYTF. The CDR3 bases are TGTGCCAGCAGTGAAGCCGGAGGGACAGGGAACTATGGCTACACCTTC. Variable domain in full (rest from reference TRBV2 and TRBJ1-2): EPEVTQTPSHQVTQMGQEVILRCVPISNHLYFYWYRQILGQKVEFLVSFYNNEISEKSEIFDDQFSVERPDGSNFTLKIRSTKLEDSAMYFCASSEAGGTGNYGYTFGSGTRLTVV.

This chain joins TRBV7-2 and TRBJ1-1; no firm D call. Germline V lookup: CDR1 SGHTA, CDR2 FQGNSA. The CDR3 consists of 14 residues. The V gene lost 2 bases and the J gene lost 1 base, with 8 bases spanning the gap. The CDR3 sequence: CASSLKAGNTEAFF. CDR3 nucleotide sequence: TGTGCCAGCAGCTTAAAGGCAGGGAACACTGAAGCTTTCTTT.

The rearrangement links TRBV19 to TRBJ1-3; 9 positions agree with TRBD1. Germline loops: CDR1 LNHDA, CDR2 SQIVND (reference sequence). The CDR3 spans 16 residues. J gave up 2 bases and V 3 bases, and 5 bases lay outside the gene matches. In nucleotides, the CDR3 is TGTGCCAGTAGTATGGGACAGGGTGCTGCTGGAAACACCATATATTTT. Translated: CASSMGQGAAGNTIYF.

V gene TRBV27 combines with J gene TRBJ1-4; the D gene is possibly TRBD1 (5 bases). The germline gives CDR1 MNHEY, CDR2 SMNVEV (reference sequence). There are 17 residues in the CDR3. Trimming removed 5 bases from V and 7 bases from J, with 23 bases in between. The CDR3 sequence is CASSGGALQLSGEKLFF. The DNA of the CDR3 is TGTGCCAGCAGTGGAGGGGCTCTTCAACTGTCGGGTGAAAAACTGTTTTTT.

CDR3 protein: CASSLEGRGNYGYTF. Here the CDR3 DNA reads TGTGCCAGCAGCTTAGAGGGCAGGGGTAACTATGGCTACACCTTC. V usage is TRBV7-8 and J usage is TRBJ1-2, with D possibly TRBD1 on 6 matching bases. The CDR3 has 15 residues. V lost 1 base and J 1 base, leaving 10 bases between the germline ends. Germline V gene sequence: CDR1 SGHVS, CDR2 FQNEAQ.

The chain joins TRBV6-1 to TRBJ1-6; 7 nucleotides align to TRBD1. V shed 6 bases, J shed 8 bases, and the junction held 4 bases outside the gene matches. CDR1 is MNHNS, CDR2 SASEGT, per germline. The CDR3 length is 13 residues. The CDR3 nucleotides are TGTGCCAGCAGCGGACAGGCGGATTCACCCCTCCACTTT. Amino acid sequence: CASSGQADSPLHF.

The chain employs TRBV4-3 and TRBJ1-3, with D uncertain. Germline V gives CDR1 LGHNA, CDR2 YSLEER. The CDR3 extends over 14 amino acids. V was cut by 0 bases and J by 6 bases, with 9 bases left in between. CDR3 in DNA: TGCGCCAGCAGCCAAGATGGCCTTTCAAACACCATATATTTT. Amino acids: CASSQDGLSNTIYF.

The chain combines TRBV5-1 with TRBJ2-7; the D gene is possibly TRBD2 (5 bases). CDR1 SGHRS and CDR2 YFSETQ come from the germline V gene. This CDR3 contains 14 residues. V dropped 4 bases and J dropped 1 base, with 12 bases sitting between them. CDR3 amino acids: CASSPARGSYEQYF. The CDR3 DNA follows: TGCGCCAGCAGCCCGGCGAGAGGGTCCTACGAGCAGTACTTC.